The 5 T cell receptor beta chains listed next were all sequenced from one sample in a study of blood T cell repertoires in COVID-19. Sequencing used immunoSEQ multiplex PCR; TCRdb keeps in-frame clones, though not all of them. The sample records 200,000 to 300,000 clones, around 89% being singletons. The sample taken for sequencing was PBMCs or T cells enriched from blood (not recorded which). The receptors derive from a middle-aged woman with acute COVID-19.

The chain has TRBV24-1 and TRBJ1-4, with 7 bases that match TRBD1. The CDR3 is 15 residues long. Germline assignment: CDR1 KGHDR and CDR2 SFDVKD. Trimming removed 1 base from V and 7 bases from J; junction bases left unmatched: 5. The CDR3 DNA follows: TGTGCCACCAGTGATTTAGGGGGCAGGTTTGAAAAACTGTTTTTT. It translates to CATSDLGGRFEKLFF.

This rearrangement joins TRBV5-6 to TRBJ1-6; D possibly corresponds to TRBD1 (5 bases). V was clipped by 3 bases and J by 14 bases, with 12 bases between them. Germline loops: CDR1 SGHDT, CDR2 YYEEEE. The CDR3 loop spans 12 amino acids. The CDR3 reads CASSYGAGTLHF. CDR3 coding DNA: TGTGCCAGCAGCTATGGGGCTGGAACCCTCCACTTT.

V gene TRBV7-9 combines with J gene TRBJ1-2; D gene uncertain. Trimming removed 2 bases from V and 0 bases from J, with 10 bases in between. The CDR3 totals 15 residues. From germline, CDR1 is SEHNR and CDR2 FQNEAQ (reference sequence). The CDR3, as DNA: TGTGCCAGCAGCTTATGGGCCAGATCTAACTATGGCTACACCTTC. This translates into CASSLWARSNYGYTF.

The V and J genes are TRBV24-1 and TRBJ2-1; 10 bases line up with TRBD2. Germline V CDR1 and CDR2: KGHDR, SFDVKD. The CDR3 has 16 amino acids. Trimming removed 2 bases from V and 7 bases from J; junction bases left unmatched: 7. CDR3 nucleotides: TGTGCCACCAGTGATTCGCTAGCGGGAGTTCTGAATGAGCAGTTCTTC. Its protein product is CATSDSLAGVLNEQFF.

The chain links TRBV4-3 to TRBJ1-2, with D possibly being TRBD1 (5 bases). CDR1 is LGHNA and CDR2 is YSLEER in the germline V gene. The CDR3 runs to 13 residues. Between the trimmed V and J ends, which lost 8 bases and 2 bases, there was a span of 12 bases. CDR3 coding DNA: TGCGCCAGCGGATCACAGGTGAACTATGGCTACACCTTC. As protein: CASGSQVNYGYTF.